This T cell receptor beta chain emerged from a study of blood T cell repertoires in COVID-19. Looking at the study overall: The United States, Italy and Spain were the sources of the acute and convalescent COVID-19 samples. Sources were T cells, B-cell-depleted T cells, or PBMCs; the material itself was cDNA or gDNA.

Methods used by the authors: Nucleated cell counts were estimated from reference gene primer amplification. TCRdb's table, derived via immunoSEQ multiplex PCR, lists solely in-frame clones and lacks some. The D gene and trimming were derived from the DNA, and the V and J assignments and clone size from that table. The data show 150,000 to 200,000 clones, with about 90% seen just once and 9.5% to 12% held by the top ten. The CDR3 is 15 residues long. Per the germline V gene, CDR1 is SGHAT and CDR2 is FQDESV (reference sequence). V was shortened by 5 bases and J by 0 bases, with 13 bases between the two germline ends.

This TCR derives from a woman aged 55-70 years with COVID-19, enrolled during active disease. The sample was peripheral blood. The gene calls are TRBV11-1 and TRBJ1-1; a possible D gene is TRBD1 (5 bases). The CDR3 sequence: CASSRLETVNTEAFF. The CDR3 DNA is TGTGCCAGCAGCCGCCTTGAGACAGTGAACACTGAAGCTTTCTTT.